In this sample, the clone carrying this TCR beta chain turned up a few times. Its cognate antigen is unknown. TCRdb's copy holds only in-frame clones and misses some; the assay was immunoSEQ multiplex PCR. The table has about 3,200 clones, approximately 25% seen once. This sample is part of a study of T cells in localized non-small cell lung cancer. Findings and limits, study-wide: Median roughly 57 top-100 tumor clones were shared with paired adjacent lung. The highest T cell clonality was in uninvolved adjacent lung, above tumor. Greater blood T cell density accompanied longer overall survival.

The CDR3 runs to 13 residues. CDR1 and CDR2 (germline): SGHTA, FQGNSA. V lost 6 bases to trimming and J lost 2 bases, with 10 bases between them. The rearrangement links TRBV7-2 to TRBJ1-1; possible D gene TRBD1, 5 bases. Sequences were derived from lung tumor tissue, sampled before any cancer treatment. This sequence originates from a man between 40 and 69 years old with stage I lung adenocarcinoma. As DNA, the CDR3 is TGTGCCAGCAGGGGGAGGGGTAACACTGAAGCTTTCTTT. Its protein product is CASRGRGNTEAFF.